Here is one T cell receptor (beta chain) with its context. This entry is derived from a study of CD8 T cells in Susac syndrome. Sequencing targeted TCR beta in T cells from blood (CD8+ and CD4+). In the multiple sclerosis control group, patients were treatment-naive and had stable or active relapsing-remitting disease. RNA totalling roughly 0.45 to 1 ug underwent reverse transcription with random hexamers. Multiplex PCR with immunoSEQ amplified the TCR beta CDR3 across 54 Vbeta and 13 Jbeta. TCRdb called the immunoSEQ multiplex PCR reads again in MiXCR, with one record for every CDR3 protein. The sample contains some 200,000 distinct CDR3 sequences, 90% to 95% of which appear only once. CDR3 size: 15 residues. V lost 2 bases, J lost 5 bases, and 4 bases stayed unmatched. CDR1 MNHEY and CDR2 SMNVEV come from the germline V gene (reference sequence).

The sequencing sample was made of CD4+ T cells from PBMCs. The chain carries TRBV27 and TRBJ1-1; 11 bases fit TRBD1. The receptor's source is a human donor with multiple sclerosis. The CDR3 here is CASSLRTGGWTEAFF. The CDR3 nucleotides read TGTGCCAGCAGTTTAAGGACAGGGGGCTGGACTGAAGCTTTCTTT.